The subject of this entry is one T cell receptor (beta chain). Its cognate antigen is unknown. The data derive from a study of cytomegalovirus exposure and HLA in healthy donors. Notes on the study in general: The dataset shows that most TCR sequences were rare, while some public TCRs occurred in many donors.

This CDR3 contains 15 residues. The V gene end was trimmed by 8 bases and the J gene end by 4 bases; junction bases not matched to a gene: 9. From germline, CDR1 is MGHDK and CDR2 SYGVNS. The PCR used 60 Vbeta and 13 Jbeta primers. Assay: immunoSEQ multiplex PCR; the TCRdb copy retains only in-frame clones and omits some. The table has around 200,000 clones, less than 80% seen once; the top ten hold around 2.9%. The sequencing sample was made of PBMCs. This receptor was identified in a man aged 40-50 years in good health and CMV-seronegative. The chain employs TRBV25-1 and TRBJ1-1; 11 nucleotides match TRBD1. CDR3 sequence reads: CASSQTGTGGTEAFF. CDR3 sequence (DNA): TGTGCCAGCTCTCAAACCGGGACAGGGGGCACTGAAGCTTTCTTT.